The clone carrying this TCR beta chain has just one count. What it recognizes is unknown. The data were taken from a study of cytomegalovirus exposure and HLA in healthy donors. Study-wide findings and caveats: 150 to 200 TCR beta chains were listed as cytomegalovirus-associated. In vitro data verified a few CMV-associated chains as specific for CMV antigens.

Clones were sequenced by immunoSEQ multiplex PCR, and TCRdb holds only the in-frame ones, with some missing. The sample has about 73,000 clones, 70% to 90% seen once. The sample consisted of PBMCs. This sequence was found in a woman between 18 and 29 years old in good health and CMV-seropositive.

DNA for the CDR3: TGTGCCAGCAGCTTATTCGGAGCGCTCGGTGAGCAGTTCTTC. Translated: CASSLFGALGEQFF. The V call is TRBV7-8, the J call TRBJ2-1; no reliable D call. This CDR3 comprises 14 residues. V was trimmed by 2 bases and J by 9 bases, leaving 14 bases between them. CDR1 SGHVS and CDR2 FQNEAQ come from the germline V gene.